Given below is one T cell receptor (beta chain) in context. Antigen unknown. Germline loops: CDR1 SQVTM, CDR2 ANQGSEA. This CDR3 is 16 amino acids long. Trimming took off 0 bases at V and 0 bases at J, with 12 bases between the two ends. The data were obtained in a study of post-analysis software for immune sequencing data. As for the study in general: There were relapsing-remitting, secondary progressive and progressive-relapsing multiple sclerosis among the disease courses included. Regarding the study as a whole: Multiple sclerosis patients showed significantly lower normalized Chao1 diversity than controls did. Controls showed lower frequencies than patients for a few TRBV segments, and TRBV5-6, TRBV5-1 and TRBV20-1 were among these.

Built from TCR beta cDNA, the libraries had unique molecular identifiers in them. TCRdb re-derived calls from the PCR reads in MiXCR, one entry per CDR3 protein. Here the sample spans fewer than 900,000 distinct CDR3 sequences, just over 45% being singletons. The sequenced material came from blood. The J gene is TRBJ2-1, the V gene TRBV29-1; maybe TRBD2 (5 bases). This TCR derives from a girl aged 5-17 years with multiple sclerosis. The CDR3 bases are TGCAGCGTTGAAGATTGGACTCCCAGCTCCTACAATGAGCAGTTCTTC. It encodes CSVEDWTPSSYNEQFF.